The 9 T cell receptor beta chains below all came from one sample that was sequenced in a study of blood T cells in healthy people across ages. Together with a sample-barcoded 5' primer, a J-beta primer mix was included in a second PCR lasting about 7 to 11 cycles. Each CDR3 protein is one row after TCRdb ran MiXCR on the 5' RACE reads. The profile shows around 1.5 million distinct CDR3 sequences, approximately 59% of them singletons. Sequenced: blood. Receptors were obtained from a young man in good health.

This clonotype turned up a few times. The chain employs TRBV4-3 and TRBJ2-1; 8 bases map to TRBD1. This CDR3 region has 16 residues. Germline CDR1 and CDR2: LGHNA and YSLEER. With V trimmed by 3 bases and J by 7 bases, 11 bases remained unmatched. CDR3 nucleotide sequence: TGCGCCAGCAGCCACAATCCGAACAGACAGGGGAATGAGCAGTTCTTC. Protein product: CASSHNPNRQGNEQFF.

J is TRBJ1-2 and V is TRBV20-1, with D unresolved. This CDR3 is built from 12 residues. V was pared by 5 bases and J by 3 bases, with 10 bases between. Looked up from germline, CDR1 is DFQATT and CDR2 is SNEGSKA (reference sequence). This chain's CDR3 is CSAGEGDYGYTF. In DNA form, the CDR3 reads TGCAGTGCTGGGGAGGGTGACTATGGCTACACCTTC.

This chain links TRBV4-3 with TRBJ2-1, with D tentatively TRBD1 or TRBD2 (5 bases each). With 0 bases removed from V and 4 bases from J, the gap between germline ends came to 16 bases. Looked up from germline, CDR1 is LGHNA and CDR2 is YSLEER. This CDR3 contains 17 residues. The CDR3 spells CASSQEFGTSTYNEQFF. CDR3 DNA sequence: TGCGCCAGCAGCCAAGAATTTGGGACCAGCACTTACAATGAGCAGTTCTTC.

The gene calls are TRBV27 and TRBJ1-1; no definite D call. CDR1 and CDR2 (germline): MNHEY, SMNVEV (reference sequence). The CDR3 has 13 amino acids. V shed 6 bases and J shed 0 bases, with 8 bases lying between them. The CDR3 sequence: CASRSRVNTEAFF. The DNA for the CDR3 is TGTGCCAGCAGGTCAAGAGTGAACACTGAAGCTTTCTTT.

This clonotype appeared a single time. The chain employs TRBV2 and TRBJ2-1; tentative D call: TRBD2 (5 bases). The length of the CDR3 is 14 residues. The germline CDR1 and CDR2 sequences are SNHLY and FYNNEI. V lost 9 bases, J lost 3 bases, and 15 bases lay in between. DNA of the CDR3: TGTGCCAGAAATAGCGAGTCCCGCTACAATGAGCAGTTCTTC. As protein: CARNSESRYNEQFF.

The chain joins TRBV10-3 to TRBJ2-5; 8 nucleotides line up with TRBD1. The V segment lost 6 bases and the J segment 4 bases; nucleotides outside the gene matches: 7. Germline CDR1 is ENHRY and CDR2 is SYGVKD. The CDR3 runs to 14 residues. CDR3 bases: TGTGCCATCAGGATGGACAGGGATCGAGAGACCCAGTACTTC. Its translation: CAIRMDRDRETQYF.

This clonotype appeared a few times. The chain joins TRBV5-1 to TRBJ2-1; D is ambiguous. The germline V gene has CDR1 SGHRS and CDR2 YFSETQ. The CDR3 is made up of 15 amino acids. Trimming cost V 1 base and J 0 bases, with 8 bases left between them. CDR3 coding DNA: TGCGCCAGCAGCTTGAAACTGGACTCCTACAATGAGCAGTTCTTC. It specifies CASSLKLDSYNEQFF. Full variable domain (rest looked up from reference TRBV5-1 and TRBJ2-1): KAGVTQTPRYLIKTRGQQVTLSCSPISGHRSVSWYQQTPGQGLQFLFEYFSETQRNKGNFPGRFSGRQFSNSRSEMNVSTLELGDSALYLCASSLKLDSYNEQFFGPGTRLTVL.

The gene calls are TRBV21-1 and TRBJ2-1; TRBD2 is the table's D call, not checked against the DNA. TRBV21-1 is a known pseudogene. This CDR3 has 15 amino acids. The CDR3 nucleotides read TGTGCCAGCAGCAATAAGGGACTGGACGGAGATGAGCAGTTCTTC. Its translation: CASSNKGLDGDEQFF.

J is TRBJ2-5 and V is TRBV18; 8 positions agree with TRBD1. Per the germline V gene, CDR1 is KGHSH and CDR2 is LQKENI. The CDR3 covers 14 residues. The V and J ends lost 6 bases and 5 bases, in that order; junction bases with no gene match: 8. The CDR3 coding sequence is TGTGCCAGCTCTCCGCCCAGGGGGCGCGAGACCCAGTACTTC. Translated, it gives CASSPPRGRETQYF.